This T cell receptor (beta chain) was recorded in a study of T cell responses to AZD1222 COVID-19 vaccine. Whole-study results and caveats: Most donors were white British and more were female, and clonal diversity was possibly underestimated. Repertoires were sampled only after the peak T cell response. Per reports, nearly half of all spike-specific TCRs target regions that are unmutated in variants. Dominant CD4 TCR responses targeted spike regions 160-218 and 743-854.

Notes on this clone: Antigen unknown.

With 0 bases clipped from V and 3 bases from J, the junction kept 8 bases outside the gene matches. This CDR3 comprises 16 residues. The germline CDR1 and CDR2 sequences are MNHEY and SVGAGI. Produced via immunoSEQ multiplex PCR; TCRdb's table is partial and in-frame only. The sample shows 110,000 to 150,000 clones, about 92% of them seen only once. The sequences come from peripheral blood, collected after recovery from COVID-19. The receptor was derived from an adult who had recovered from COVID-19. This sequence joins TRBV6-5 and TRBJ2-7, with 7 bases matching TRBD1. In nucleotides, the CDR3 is TGTGCCAGCAGTTACTCGAAGGGGGCGCTCGACTACGAGCAGTACTTC. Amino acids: CASSYSKGALDYEQYF.